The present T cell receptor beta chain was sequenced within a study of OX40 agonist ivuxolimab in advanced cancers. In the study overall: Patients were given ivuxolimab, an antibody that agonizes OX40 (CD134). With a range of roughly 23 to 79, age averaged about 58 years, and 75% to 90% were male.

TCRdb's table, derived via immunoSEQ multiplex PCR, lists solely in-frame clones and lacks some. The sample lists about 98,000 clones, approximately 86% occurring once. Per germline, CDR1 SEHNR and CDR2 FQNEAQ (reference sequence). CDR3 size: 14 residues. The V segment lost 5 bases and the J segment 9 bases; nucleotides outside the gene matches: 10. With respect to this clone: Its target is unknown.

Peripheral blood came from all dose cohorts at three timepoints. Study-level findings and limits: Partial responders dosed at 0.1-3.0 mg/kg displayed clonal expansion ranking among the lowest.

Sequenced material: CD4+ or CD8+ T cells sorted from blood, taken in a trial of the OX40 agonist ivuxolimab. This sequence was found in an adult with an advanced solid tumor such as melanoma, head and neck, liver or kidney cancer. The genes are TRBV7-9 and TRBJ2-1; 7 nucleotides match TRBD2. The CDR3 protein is CASSIGGSAREQFF. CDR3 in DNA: TGTGCCAGCAGCATCGGGGGGTCTGCACGTGAGCAGTTCTTC.